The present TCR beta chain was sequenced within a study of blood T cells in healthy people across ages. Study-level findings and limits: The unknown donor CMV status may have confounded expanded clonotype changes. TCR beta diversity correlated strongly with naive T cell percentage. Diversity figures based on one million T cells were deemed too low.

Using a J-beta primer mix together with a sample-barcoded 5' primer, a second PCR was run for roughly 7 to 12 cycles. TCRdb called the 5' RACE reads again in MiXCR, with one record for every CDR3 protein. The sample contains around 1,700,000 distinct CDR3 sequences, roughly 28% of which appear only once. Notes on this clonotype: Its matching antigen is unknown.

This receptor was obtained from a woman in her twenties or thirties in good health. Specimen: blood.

This CDR3 reads CASSQARPNTDTQYF. The CDR3 nucleotides are TGCGCCAGCAGCCAAGCCAGGCCTAACACAGATACGCAGTATTTT. V usage is TRBV4-1 and J usage is TRBJ2-3; no reliable D call. Trimming took 1 base from V and 2 from J, leaving 10 bases between them. Germline CDR1 is MGHRA and CDR2 is YSYEKL. The CDR3 extends over 15 amino acids.